A selection of T cell receptor beta chains follows, all from one sample in a study of naive and memory T cell subsets. A single record per CDR3 protein comes from TCRdb applying MiXCR to the UMI-ligation and nested PCR reads. The repertoire holds 120,000 to 150,000 distinct CDR3 sequences, with about 17% as singletons. What was sequenced was naive CD4+ T cells from blood. These receptors were collected from a human donor in good health. Each CDR3 is given with its conserved first and last residue. The D gene is left open where the match is weak. A clone size is listed for some rows: how often the clone was seen (once, few, many), or a class if it is expanded.

>TRBD1|NA|TRBJ2-7|TRBV18
TGTGCCAGCTCACCCGCTTCGACAGGGAGCTACGAGCAGTACTTC
CASSPASTGSYEQYF
>NA|few|TRBJ2-7|TRBV12-3/TRBV12-4
TGTGCCAGCAGTTCGGGCCGCTACGAGCAGTACTTC
CASSSGRYEQYF
>TRBD2|NA|TRBJ2-7|TRBV7-2
TGTGCCAGCAGCTTAGTGGACTCTTGGGGGGGGGAGCAGTACTTC
CASSLVDSWGGEQYF
>NA|few|TRBJ2-5|TRBV2
TGTGCCAGCCGAACTGAGACCCAGTACTTC
CASRTETQYF
>NA|NA|TRBJ2-7|TRBV6-6
TGTGCCAGCAGCGTGGCAGCGGGTGCCTACGAGCAGTACTTC
CASSVAAGAYEQYF
>TRBD2|NA|TRBJ2-3|TRBV12-3/TRBV12-4
TGTGCCAGCAGGCCACACTTGCTAGCGGACACAGATACGCAGTATTTT
CASRPHLLADTDTQYF
>TRBD1|NA|TRBJ2-5|TRBV10-3
TGTGCCATCAGTGAGACCCTTGGACAGGGAGGCATAGAGACCCAGTACTTC
CAISETLGQGGIETQYF
>NA|NA|TRBJ2-7|TRBV7-2
TGTGCCAGCAGCTTAGAGGGGGGGGGGTACTACGAGCAGTACTTC
CASSLEGGGYYEQYF
>NA|NA|TRBJ1-1|TRBV20-1
TGCAGTGCTAGCCGACTTACAGGGAACACTGAAGCTTTCTTT
CSASRLTGNTEAFF
>NA|few|TRBJ2-5|TRBV10-3
TGTGCCATCAGTGAGTCGAGAGGGGCAGAGACCCAGTACTTC
CAISESRGAETQYF
>NA|NA|TRBJ1-2|TRBV30
TGTGCCTGGAGTGTGCGGCTGGTGCCCTATGGCTACACCTTC
CAWSVRLVPYGYTF
>NA|NA|TRBJ2-7|TRBV20-1
TGCAGTGCGGGGGCCGCCCCTTATTCGGGCGAGCAGTACTTC
CSAGAAPYSGEQYF
>TRBD2|few|TRBJ2-1|TRBV7-6
TGTGCCAGCAGCTTCGGACTAGCGGGAGGGCCTAGCTACAATGAGCAGTTCTTC
CASSFGLAGGPSYNEQFF
>TRBD2|NA|TRBJ2-7|TRBV10-3
TGTGCCATCAGTGTACTAGCGGGAGACGAGCAGTACTTC
CAISVLAGDEQYF
>NA|few|TRBJ2-3|TRBV5-1
TGCGCCAGCAGCTCGGAGGTGGCAGATACGCAGTATTTT
CASSSEVADTQYF
>NA|NA|TRBJ1-5|TRBV6-5
TGTGCCAGCAGTCGCGGAAATAGCAATCAGCCCCAGCATTTT
CASSRGNSNQPQHF
>NA|many|TRBJ2-5|TRBV27
TGTGCCAGCAGCAGGGACAACCAAGAGACCCAGTACTTC
CASSRDNQETQYF
>NA|NA|TRBJ2-7|TRBV29-1
TGCAGCGTTGGCCGGGAGTATGAGCAGTACTTC
CSVGREYEQYF
>TRBD1|NA|TRBJ1-2|TRBV12-3/TRBV12-4
TGTGCCAGCAGTTTAGCGGGACAGGGGCGATACTATGGCTACACCTTC
CASSLAGQGRYYGYTF
>NA|NA|TRBJ1-6|TRBV6-5
TGTGCCAGCAGTTACTCTGGCATACCCCTCCACTTT
CASSYSGIPLHF
>TRBD2|once|TRBJ2-3|TRBV20-1
TGCAGTGCCCAAGCGGGGTACACAGATACGCAGTATTTT
CSAQAGYTDTQYF
>TRBD2|few|TRBJ2-5|TRBV20-1
TGCAGTGCTACAAGGACTAGCGAGAGGGAGACCCAGTACTTC
CSATRTSERETQYF
>NA|NA|TRBJ1-1|TRBV5-6
TGTGCCAGCAGCTTGGTGGGTCCGAGCACTGAAGCTTTCTTT
CASSLVGPSTEAFF
>NA|few|TRBJ1-1|TRBV18
TGTGCCAGCTCATCCGGGGAGAACACTGAAGCTTTCTTT
CASSSGENTEAFF
>TRBD1|NA|TRBJ2-7|TRBV4-2
TGTGCCAGCAGTGAAGGGACAGGGACCTACGCGCAGTACTTC
CASSEGTGTYAQYF
>NA|NA|TRBJ2-5|TRBV20-1
TGCAGTGCTAGATCGCGGGACAGTTCCCAAGAGACCCAGTACTTC
CSARSRDSSQETQYF
>TRBD1|NA|TRBJ1-1|TRBV28
TGTGCCAGCAGTTTACCCTCCCTGGCAGGGGGCATCAACACTGAAGCTTTCTTT
CASSLPSLAGGINTEAFF
>NA|NA|TRBJ1-1|TRBV30
TGTGCCTGGAGTGTACAGATAGGGTTGAACACTGAAGCTTTCTTT
CAWSVQIGLNTEAFF
>TRBD1|NA|TRBJ2-5|TRBV29-1
TGCAGCGTTGGTCGATTTCAGGGGGCCGAAAAGACCCAGTACTTC
CSVGRFQGAEKTQYF
>NA|NA|TRBJ2-2|TRBV29-1
TGCAGCGTCCCGACCCTAAACACCGGGGAGCTGTTTTTT
CSVPTLNTGELFF
>NA|few|TRBJ2-3|TRBV4-2
TGTGCCAGCAGCCAAGAAAAAGTTTCGCAAGTTGTAGGCCATACGCAGTATTTT
CASSQEKVSQVVGHTQYF
>TRBD1|few|TRBJ2-1|TRBV30
TGTGCCTGGAGTTCTCCAGGGGGCTTGGGTTATGAGCAGTTCTTC
CAWSSPGGLGYEQFF
>TRBD2|NA|TRBJ2-7|TRBV19
TGTGCCAGTAGTAGGACTAGCGGGACTACCTACGAGCAGTACTTC
CASSRTSGTTYEQYF
>NA|NA|TRBJ1-5|TRBV6-5
TGTGCCAGCAAGCGAGGAGACAGCGAGGGGCCCCAGCATTTT
CASKRGDSEGPQHF